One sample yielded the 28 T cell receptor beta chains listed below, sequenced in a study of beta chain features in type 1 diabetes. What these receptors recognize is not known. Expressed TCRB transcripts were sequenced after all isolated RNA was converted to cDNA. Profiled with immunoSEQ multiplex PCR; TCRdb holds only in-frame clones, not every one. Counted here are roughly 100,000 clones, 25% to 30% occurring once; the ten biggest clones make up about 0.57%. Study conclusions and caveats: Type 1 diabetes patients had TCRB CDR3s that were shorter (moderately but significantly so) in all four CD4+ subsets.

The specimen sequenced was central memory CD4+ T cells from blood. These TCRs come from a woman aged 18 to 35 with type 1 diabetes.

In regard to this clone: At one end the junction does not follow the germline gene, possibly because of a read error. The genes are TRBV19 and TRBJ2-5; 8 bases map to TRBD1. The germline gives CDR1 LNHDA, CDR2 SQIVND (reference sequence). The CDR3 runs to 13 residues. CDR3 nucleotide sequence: TGTGCCAGTAGTTTCGACAGGGGAGAGGCCCAGTACTTC. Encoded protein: CASSFDRGEAQYF. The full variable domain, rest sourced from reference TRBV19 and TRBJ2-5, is DGGITQSPKYLFRKEGQNVTLSCEQNLNHDAMYWYRQDPGQGLRLIYYSQIVNDFQKGDIAEGYSVSREKKESFPLTVTSAQKNPTAFYLCASSFDRGEAQYFGPGTRLLVL.

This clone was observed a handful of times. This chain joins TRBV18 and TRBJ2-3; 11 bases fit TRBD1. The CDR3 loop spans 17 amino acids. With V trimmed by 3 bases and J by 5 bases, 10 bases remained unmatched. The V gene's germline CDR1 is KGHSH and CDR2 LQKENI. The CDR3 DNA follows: TGTGCCAGCTCACCCTTCACTTCCGGGACAGGGGGAGATACGCAGTATTTT. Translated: CASSPFTSGTGGDTQYF.

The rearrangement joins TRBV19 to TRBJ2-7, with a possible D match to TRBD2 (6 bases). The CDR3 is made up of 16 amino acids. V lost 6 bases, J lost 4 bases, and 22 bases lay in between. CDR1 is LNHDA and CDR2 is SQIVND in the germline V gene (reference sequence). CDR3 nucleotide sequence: TGTGCCAGTAGCCCTATCGGGACCGGGACTCAATACGAGCAGTACTTC. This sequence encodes CASSPIGTGTQYEQYF.

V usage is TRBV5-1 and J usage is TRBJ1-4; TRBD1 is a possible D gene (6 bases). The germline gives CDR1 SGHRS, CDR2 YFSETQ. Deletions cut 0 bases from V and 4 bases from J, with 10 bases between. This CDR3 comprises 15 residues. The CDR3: CASSLGGGFNEKLFF. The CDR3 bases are TGCGCCAGCAGCTTGGGAGGGGGATTTAATGAAAAACTGTTTTTT.

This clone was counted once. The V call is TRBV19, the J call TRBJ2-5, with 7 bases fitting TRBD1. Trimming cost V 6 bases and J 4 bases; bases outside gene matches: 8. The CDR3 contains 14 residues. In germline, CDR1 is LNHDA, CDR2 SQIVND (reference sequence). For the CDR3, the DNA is TGTGCCAGTAGGTCGGAACAGGGGAGAGAGACCCAGTACTTC. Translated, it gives CASRSEQGRETQYF.

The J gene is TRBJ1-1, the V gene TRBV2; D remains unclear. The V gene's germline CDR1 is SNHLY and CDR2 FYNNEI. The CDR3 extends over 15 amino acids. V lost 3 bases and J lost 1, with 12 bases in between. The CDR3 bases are TGTGCCAGCAGTGAGGGGAGGGAACAGAACACTGAAGCTTTCTTT. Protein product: CASSEGREQNTEAFF.

CDR3 sequence reads: CASGFSNSYNEQFF. The CDR3 nucleotides are TGTGCTAGTGGTTTTTCGAACAGCTACAATGAGCAGTTCTTC. This chain connects TRBV12-5 to TRBJ2-1; D is unclear. V was cut by 3 bases and J by 3 bases, with 9 bases left in between. The V gene's germline CDR1 is LGHNT and CDR2 FRNRAP. This CDR3 comprises 14 residues. Full variable domain (rest looked up from reference TRBV12-5 and TRBJ2-1): DARVTQTPRHKVTEMGQEVTMRCQPILGHNTVFWYRQTMMQGLELLAYFRNRAPLDDSGMPKDRFSAEMPDATLATLKIQPSEPRDSAVYFCASGFSNSYNEQFFGPGTRLTVL.

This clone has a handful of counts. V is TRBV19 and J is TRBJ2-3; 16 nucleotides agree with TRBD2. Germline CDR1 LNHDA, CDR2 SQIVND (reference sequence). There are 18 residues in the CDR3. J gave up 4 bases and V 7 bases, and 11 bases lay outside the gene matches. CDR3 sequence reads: CASTRGLAGGLGPDTQYF. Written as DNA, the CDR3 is TGTGCCAGTACCAGGGGACTAGCGGGAGGGCTAGGACCAGATACGCAGTATTTT.

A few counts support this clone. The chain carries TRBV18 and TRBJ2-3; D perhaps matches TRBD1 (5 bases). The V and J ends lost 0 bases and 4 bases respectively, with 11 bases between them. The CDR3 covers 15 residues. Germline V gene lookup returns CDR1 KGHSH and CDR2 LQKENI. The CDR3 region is CASSPPTDKPDTQYF. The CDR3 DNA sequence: TGTGCCAGCTCACCACCTACGGACAAACCAGATACGCAGTATTTT.

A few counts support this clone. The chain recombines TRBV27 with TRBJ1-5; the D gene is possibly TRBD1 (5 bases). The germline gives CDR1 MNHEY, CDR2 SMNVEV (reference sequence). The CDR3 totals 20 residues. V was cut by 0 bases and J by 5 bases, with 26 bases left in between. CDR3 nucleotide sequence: TGTGCCAGCAGTTTATCATTCCAGGGACTGGGGCGTCCGGGGGATCAGCCCCAGCATTTT. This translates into CASSLSFQGLGRPGDQPQHF.

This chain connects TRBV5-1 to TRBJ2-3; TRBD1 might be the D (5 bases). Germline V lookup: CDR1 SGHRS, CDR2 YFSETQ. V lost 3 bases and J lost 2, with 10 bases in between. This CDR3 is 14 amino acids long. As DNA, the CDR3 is TGCGCCAGCAGCTATCAGGGATTCACAGATACGCAGTATTTT. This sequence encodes CASSYQGFTDTQYF.

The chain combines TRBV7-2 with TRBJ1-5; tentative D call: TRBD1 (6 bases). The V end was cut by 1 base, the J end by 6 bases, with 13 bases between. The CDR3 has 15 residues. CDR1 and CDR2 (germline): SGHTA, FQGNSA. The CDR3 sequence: CASSLDYRGSQPQHF. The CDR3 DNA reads TGTGCCAGCAGCTTAGACTATAGGGGGAGTCAGCCCCAGCATTTT.

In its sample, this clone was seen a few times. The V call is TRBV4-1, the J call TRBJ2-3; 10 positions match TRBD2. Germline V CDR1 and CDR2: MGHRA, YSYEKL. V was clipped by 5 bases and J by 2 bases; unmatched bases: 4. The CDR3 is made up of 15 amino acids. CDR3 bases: TGCGCCAGCAGCGAACTAGCGGGAATCACAGATACGCAGTATTTT. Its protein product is CASSELAGITDTQYF.

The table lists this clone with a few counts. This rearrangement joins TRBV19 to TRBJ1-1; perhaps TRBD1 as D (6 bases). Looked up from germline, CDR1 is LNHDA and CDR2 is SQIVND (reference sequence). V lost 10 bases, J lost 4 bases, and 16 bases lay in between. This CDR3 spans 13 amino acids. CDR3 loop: CATLRDIGTEAFF. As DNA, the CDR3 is TGTGCCACCTTACGGGACATTGGCACTGAAGCTTTCTTT. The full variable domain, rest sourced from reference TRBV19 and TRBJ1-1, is DGGITQSPKYLFRKEGQNVTLSCEQNLNHDAMYWYRQDPGQGLRLIYYSQIVNDFQKGDIAEGYSVSREKKESFPLTVTSAQKNPTAFYLCATLRDIGTEAFFGQGTRLTVV.

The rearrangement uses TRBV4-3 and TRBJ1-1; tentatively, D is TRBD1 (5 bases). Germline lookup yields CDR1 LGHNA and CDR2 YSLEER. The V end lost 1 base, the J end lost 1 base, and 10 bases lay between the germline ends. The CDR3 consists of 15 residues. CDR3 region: CASSQGLGQNTEAFF. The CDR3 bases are TGCGCCAGCAGCCAAGGTCTAGGACAGAACACTGAAGCTTTCTTT.

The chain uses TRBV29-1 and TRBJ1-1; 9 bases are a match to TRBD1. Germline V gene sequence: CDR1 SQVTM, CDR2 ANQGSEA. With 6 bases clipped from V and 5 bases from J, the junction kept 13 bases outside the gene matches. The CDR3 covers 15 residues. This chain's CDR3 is CSVPGWTGEGTEAFF. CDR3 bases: TGCAGCGTCCCCGGGTGGACAGGGGAAGGGACTGAAGCTTTCTTT. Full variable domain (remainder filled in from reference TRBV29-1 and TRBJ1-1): SAVISQKPSRDICQRGTSLTIQCQVDSQVTMMFWYRQQPGQSLTLIATANQGSEATYESGFVIDKFPISRPNLTFSTLTVSNMSPEDSSIYLCSVPGWTGEGTEAFFGQGTRLTVV.

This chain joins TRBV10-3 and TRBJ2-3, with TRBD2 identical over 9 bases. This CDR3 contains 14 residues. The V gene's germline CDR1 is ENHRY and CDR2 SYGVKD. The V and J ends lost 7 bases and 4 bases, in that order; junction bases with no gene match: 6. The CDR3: CAIKGSGSSDTQYF. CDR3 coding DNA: TGTGCCATCAAGGGTAGCGGGAGTTCAGATACGCAGTATTTT.

CDR3 sequence: CASSLGQAYYGYTF. The CDR3 DNA is TGTGCCAGCAGCTTAGGACAGGCATACTATGGCTACACCTTC. This chain joins TRBV7-9 and TRBJ1-2, with D possibly matching TRBD1 (6 bases). Germline V gene lookup returns CDR1 SEHNR and CDR2 FQNEAQ (reference sequence). This CDR3 has 14 amino acids. V was trimmed by 1 base and J by 3 bases, leaving 9 bases between them.

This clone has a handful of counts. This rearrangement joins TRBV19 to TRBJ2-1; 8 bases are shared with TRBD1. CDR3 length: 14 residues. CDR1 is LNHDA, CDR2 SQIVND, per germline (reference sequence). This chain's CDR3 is CVLRGRGSYNEQFF. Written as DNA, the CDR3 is TGTGTCCTCAGGGGGCGCGGTTCCTACAATGAGCAGTTCTTC. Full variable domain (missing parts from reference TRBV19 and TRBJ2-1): DGGITQSPKYLFRKEGQNVTLSCEQNLNHDAMYWYRQDPGQGLRLIYYSQIVNDFQKGDIAEGYSVSREKKESFPLTVTSAQKNPTAFYLCVLRGRGSYNEQFFGPGTRLTVL.

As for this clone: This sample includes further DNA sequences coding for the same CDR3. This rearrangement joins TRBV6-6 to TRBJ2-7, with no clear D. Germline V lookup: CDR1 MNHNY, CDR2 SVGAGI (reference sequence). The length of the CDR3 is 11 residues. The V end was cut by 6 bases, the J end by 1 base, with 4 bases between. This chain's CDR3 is CASSRSYEQYF. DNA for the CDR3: TGTGCCAGCAGCAGGTCCTACGAGCAGTACTTC.

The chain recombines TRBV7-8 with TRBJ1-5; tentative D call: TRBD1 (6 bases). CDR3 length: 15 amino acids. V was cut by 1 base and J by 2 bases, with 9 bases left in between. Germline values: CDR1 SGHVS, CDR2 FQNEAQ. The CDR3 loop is CASSLGGPGNQPQHF. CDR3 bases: TGTGCCAGCAGCTTAGGGGGGCCGGGCAATCAGCCCCAGCATTTT. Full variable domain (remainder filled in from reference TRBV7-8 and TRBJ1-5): GAGVSQSPRYKVAKRGQDVALRCDPISGHVSLFWYQQALGQGPEFLTYFQNEAQLDKSGLPSDRFFAERPEGSVSTLKIQRTQQEDSAVYLCASSLGGPGNQPQHFGDGTRLSIL.

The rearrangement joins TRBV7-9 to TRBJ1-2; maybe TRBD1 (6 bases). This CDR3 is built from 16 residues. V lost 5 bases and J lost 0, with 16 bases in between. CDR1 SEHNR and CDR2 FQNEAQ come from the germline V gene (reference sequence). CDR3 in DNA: TGTGCCAGCAGCCCCCCCCAGGGACAAGCTAACTATGGCTACACCTTC. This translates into CASSPPQGQANYGYTF.

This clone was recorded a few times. The CDR3 spells CASSLGLAGEGNEQFF. As DNA, the CDR3 is TGTGCCAGCAGCCTCGGACTAGCGGGAGAGGGGAATGAGCAGTTCTTC. The chain has TRBV7-6 and TRBJ2-1, with 13 bases aligning to TRBD2. The CDR3 length is 16 residues. V shed 5 bases and J 7 bases; nucleotides not matched to a gene: 8. Germline V gene lookup returns CDR1 SGHVS and CDR2 FNYEAQ.

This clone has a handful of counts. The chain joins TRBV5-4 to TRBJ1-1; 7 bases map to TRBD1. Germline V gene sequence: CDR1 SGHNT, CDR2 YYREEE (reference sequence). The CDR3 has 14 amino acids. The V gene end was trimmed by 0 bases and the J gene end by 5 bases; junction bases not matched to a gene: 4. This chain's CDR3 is CASSLDRGRTEAFF. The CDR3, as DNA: TGTGCCAGCAGCTTGGACAGGGGTAGGACTGAAGCTTTCTTT.

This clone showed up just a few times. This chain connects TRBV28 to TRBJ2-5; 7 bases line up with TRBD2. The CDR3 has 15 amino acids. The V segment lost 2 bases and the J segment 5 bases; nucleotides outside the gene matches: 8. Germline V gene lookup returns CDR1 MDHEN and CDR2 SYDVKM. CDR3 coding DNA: TGTGCCAGCAGTTTAACTAGCGAGGGCGGGGAGACCCAGTACTTC. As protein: CASSLTSEGGETQYF.

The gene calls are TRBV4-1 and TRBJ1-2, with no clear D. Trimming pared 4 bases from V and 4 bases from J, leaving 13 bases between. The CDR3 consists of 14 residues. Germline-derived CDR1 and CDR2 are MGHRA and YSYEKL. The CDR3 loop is CASSPLGLFYGYTF. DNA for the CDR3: TGCGCCAGCAGCCCACTAGGACTCTTCTATGGCTACACCTTC.

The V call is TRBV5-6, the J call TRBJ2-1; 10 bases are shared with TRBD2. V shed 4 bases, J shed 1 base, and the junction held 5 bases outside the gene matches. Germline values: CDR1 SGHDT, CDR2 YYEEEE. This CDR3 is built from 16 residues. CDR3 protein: CASSPGLAESYNEQFF. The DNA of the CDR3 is TGTGCCAGCAGCCCCGGACTAGCGGAATCCTACAATGAGCAGTTCTTC. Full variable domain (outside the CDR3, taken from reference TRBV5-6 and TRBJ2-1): DAGVTQSPTHLIKTRGQQVTLRCSPKSGHDTVSWYQQALGQGPQFIFQYYEEEERQRGNFPDRFSGHQFPNYSSELNVNALLLGDSALYLCASSPGLAESYNEQFFGPGTRLTVL.

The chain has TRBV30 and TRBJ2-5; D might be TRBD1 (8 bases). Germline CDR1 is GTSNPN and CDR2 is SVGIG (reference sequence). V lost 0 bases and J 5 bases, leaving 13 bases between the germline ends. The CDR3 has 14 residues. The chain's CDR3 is CAWSVTGGGETQYF. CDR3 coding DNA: TGTGCCTGGAGTGTAACAGGGGGAGGGGAGACCCAGTACTTC. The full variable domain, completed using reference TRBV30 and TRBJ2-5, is SQTIHQWPATLVQPVGSPLSLECTVEGTSNPNLYWYRQAAGRGLQLLFYSVGIGQISSEVPQNLSASRPQDRQFILSSKKLLLSDSGFYLCAWSVTGGGETQYFGPGTRLLVL.